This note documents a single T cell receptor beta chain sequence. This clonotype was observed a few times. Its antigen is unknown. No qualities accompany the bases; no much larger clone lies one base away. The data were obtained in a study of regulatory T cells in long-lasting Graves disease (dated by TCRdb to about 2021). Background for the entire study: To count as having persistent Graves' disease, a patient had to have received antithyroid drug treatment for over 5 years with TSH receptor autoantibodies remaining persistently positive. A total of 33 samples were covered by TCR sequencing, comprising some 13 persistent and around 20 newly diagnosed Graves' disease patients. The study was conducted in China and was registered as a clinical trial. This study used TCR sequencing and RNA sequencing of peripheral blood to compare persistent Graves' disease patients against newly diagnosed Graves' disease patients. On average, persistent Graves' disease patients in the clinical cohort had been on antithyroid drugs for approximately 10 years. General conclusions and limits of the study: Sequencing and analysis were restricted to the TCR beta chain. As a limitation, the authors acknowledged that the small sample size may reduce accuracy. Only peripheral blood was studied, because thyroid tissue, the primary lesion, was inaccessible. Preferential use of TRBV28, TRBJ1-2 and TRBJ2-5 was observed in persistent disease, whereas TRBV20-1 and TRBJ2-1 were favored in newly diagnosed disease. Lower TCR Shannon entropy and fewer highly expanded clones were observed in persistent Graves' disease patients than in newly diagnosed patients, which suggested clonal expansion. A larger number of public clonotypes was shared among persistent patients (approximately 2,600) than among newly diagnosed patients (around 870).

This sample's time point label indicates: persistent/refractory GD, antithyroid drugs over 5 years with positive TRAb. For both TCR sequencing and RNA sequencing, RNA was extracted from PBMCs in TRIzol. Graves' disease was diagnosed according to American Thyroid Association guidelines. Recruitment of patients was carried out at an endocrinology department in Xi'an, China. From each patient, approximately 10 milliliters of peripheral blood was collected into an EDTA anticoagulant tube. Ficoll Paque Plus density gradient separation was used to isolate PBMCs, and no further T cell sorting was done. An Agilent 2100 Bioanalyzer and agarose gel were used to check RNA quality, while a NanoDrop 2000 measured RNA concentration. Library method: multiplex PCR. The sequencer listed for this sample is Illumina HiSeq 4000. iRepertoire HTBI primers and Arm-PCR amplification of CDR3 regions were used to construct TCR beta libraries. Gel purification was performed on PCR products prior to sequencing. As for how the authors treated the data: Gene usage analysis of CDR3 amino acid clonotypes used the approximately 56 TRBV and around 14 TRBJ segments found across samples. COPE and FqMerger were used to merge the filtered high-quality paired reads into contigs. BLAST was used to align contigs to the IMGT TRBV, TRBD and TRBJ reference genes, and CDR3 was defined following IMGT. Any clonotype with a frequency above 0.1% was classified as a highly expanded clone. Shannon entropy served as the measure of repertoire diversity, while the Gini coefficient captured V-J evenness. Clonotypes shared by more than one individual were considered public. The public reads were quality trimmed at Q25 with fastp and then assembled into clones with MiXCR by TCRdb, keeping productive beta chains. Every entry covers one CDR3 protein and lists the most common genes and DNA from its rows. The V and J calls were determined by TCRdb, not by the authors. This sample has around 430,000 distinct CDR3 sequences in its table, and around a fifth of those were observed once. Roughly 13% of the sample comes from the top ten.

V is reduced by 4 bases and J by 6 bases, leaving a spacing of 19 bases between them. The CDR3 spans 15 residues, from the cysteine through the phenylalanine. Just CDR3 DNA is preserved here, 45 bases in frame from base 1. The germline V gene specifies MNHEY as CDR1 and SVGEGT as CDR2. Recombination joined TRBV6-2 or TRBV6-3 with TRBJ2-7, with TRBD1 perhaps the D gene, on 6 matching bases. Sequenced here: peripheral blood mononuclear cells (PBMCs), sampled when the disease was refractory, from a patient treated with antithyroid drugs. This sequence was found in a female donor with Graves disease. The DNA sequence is TGTGCCAGCAGTTCATCCTCCGGGCCCAGGGGCGAGCAGTACTTC. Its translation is CASSSSSGPRGEQYF.